The 13 T cell receptor beta chains reported below all come from one sample, sequenced in a study of blood T cell repertoires in COVID-19. TCRdb's copy holds only in-frame clones and misses some; the assay was immunoSEQ multiplex PCR. The table records about 160,000 clones, roughly 90% of them present only once. Sequenced: PBMCs or T cells enriched from blood (not recorded which). The receptors were sampled from a woman in her forties or fifties who had recovered from COVID-19.

In regard to this clone: Within the sample, other DNA sequences also encode this same CDR3. The genes are TRBV7-2 and TRBJ2-5; perhaps TRBD2 as D (5 bases). V gave up 0 bases and J gave up 2 bases, with 7 bases separating them. Germline CDR1 SGHTA, CDR2 FQGNSA. There are 14 residues in the CDR3. The CDR3 region is CASSLAGAQETQYF. CDR3 DNA: TGTGCCAGCAGCTTAGCGGGAGCACAAGAGACCCAGTACTTC.

The rearrangement uses TRBV9 and TRBJ2-5, with D perhaps matching TRBD1 (6 bases). Per germline, CDR1 SGDLS and CDR2 YYNGEE. The CDR3 has 14 amino acids. Trimming took 0 bases from V and 4 from J, leaving 10 bases between them. The CDR3 DNA follows: TGTGCCAGCAGCGTAGTGGGGGCCCCAGAGACCCAGTACTTC. This sequence encodes CASSVVGAPETQYF. The complete variable domain, with remaining parts taken from reference TRBV9 and TRBJ2-5, reads DSGVTQTPKHLITATGQRVTLRCSPRSGDLSVYWYQQSLDQGLQFLIQYYNGEERAKGNILERFSAQQFPDLHSELNLSSLELGDSALYFCASSVVGAPETQYFGPGTRLLVL.

This chain joins TRBV30 and TRBJ1-1; tentative D call: TRBD1 (5 bases). CDR3 length: 15 residues. The ends were cut back, 0 bases at V and 3 bases at J, with 14 bases in the middle. Germline assignment: CDR1 GTSNPN and CDR2 SVGIG (reference sequence). CDR3 residues: CAWSVRPPRDTEAFF. CDR3 bases: TGTGCCTGGAGTGTACGTCCCCCCAGGGACACTGAAGCTTTCTTT.

Details on this clone: Different DNA sequences within this sample yield the same CDR3. J is TRBJ2-3 and V is TRBV5-1; perhaps TRBD2 as D (6 bases). The CDR3 is 15 amino acids. Trimming cost V 0 bases and J 0 bases, with 8 bases left between them. Per the germline V gene, CDR1 is SGHRS and CDR2 is YFSETQ. The CDR3 spells CASSLDGTSTDTQYF. DNA for the CDR3: TGCGCCAGCAGCTTGGATGGGACTAGCACAGATACGCAGTATTTT.

This clone has just a few counts. The gene calls are TRBV20-1 and TRBJ1-1, with D hard to call. CDR1 is DFQATT, CDR2 SNEGSKA, per germline (reference sequence). Trimming took 3 bases from V and 0 from J, leaving 5 bases between them. This CDR3 comprises 12 residues. In nucleotides, the CDR3 is TGCAGTGCTAGTCATTTGAACACTGAAGCTTTCTTT. Protein sequence: CSASHLNTEAFF.

The chain employs TRBV15 and TRBJ2-5; possible D gene TRBD1, 6 bases. Germline V gives CDR1 LNHNV, CDR2 YYDKDF (reference sequence). The CDR3 runs to 15 residues. V was clipped by 4 bases and J by 4 bases, with 16 bases between them. CDR3 loop: CATSTTRGGSETQYF. The CDR3 bases are TGTGCCACCAGCACTACCAGGGGCGGGTCAGAGACCCAGTACTTC.

V is TRBV6-1 and J is TRBJ1-5, with TRBD1 as a possible D gene (6 bases). This CDR3 comprises 15 residues. V was shortened by 5 bases and J by 3 bases, with 14 bases between the two germline ends. Per germline, CDR1 MNHNS and CDR2 SASEGT. CDR3 sequence (DNA): TGTGCCAGCAGTCCCAGCGGGGGCATCAATCAGCCCCAGCATTTT. It yields the protein CASSPSGGINQPQHF.

The sample holds a few counts of this clone. V and J are TRBV13 and TRBJ2-3; TRBD2 aligns across 10 bases. This CDR3 contains 16 residues. CDR1 and CDR2 from the germline V gene are PRHDT and FYEKMQ (reference sequence). V dropped 3 bases and J dropped 0; count of bases not matched to a gene: 3. The CDR3 DNA follows: TGTGCCAGCAGCTTGACTAGCGGGCCTAGCACAGATACGCAGTATTTT. Translated: CASSLTSGPSTDTQYF. The full variable domain, rest sourced from reference TRBV13 and TRBJ2-3, is AAGVIQSPRHLIKEKRETATLKCYPIPRHDTVYWYQQGPGQDPQFLISFYEKMQSDKGSIPDRFSAQQFSDYHSELNMSSLELGDSALYFCASSLTSGPSTDTQYFGPGTRLTVL.

The rearrangement uses TRBV5-6 and TRBJ2-5; 7 nucleotides match TRBD2. Losses at the gene ends were 3 bases for V and 0 bases for J; bases not matched to a gene: 11. CDR3 length: 17 amino acids. Germline V CDR1 and CDR2: SGHDT, YYEEEE. The CDR3 DNA reads as TGTGCCAGCAGCTCCAGACTAGCTGGTCCCAACCAAGAGACCCAGTACTTC. Encoded protein: CASSSRLAGPNQETQYF.

The rearrangement joins TRBV7-3 to TRBJ2-1, with TRBD2 matching over 7 bases. The V and J ends lost 5 bases and 8 bases, in that order; junction bases with no gene match: 9. Germline V gene data show CDR1 as SGHTA and CDR2 as FQGTGA. The CDR3 consists of 14 residues. For the CDR3, the DNA is TGTGCCAGCAGCCCTACTAGCGCGGGGGATGAGCAGTTCTTC. It is translated as CASSPTSAGDEQFF.

With regard to this clone: The sample has other DNA sequences that encode this CDR3 too. The chain recombines TRBV6-5 with TRBJ1-1; the match to TRBD1 covers 7 bases. Germline values: CDR1 MNHEY, CDR2 SVGAGI. The CDR3 covers 12 residues. The V segment lost 6 bases and the J segment 4 bases; nucleotides outside the gene matches: 2. The CDR3 DNA is TGTGCCAGCAGCCGGACAGGCACTGAAGCTTTCTTT. Translated: CASSRTGTEAFF.

This clone was observed once. This chain links TRBV11-2 with TRBJ2-7; TRBD1 matches at 7 bases. Germline V gives CDR1 SGHAT, CDR2 FQNNGV. The CDR3 loop spans 15 amino acids. The V segment lost 5 bases and the J segment 3 bases; nucleotides outside the gene matches: 10. CDR3 nucleotides: TGTGCCAGCAGCCCCGGGACAGCCAACCTCTACGAGCAGTACTTC. This codes for CASSPGTANLYEQYF.

V gene TRBV5-6 combines with J gene TRBJ1-2; TRBD1 aligns across 9 bases. The ends lost 1 base at V and 1 base at J; junction bases unmatched: 5. CDR3 size: 16 residues. CDR1 SGHDT and CDR2 YYEEEE come from the germline V gene. DNA for the CDR3: TGTGCCAGCAGCTTGCGAAGGACAGGGGATAACTATGGCTACACCTTC. It codes for CASSLRRTGDNYGYTF.